These 15 T cell receptor beta chains were sequenced from one sample in a study of blood T cells in healthy people across ages. Alongside a J-beta primer mix, a sample-barcoded 5' primer served in a second PCR lasting about 6 to 12 cycles. In TCRdb, the 5' RACE reads were re-called with MiXCR into one record per CDR3 protein. The sample includes around 1,600,000 distinct CDR3 sequences, around 40% seen only once; the top ten take more than 4%. The specimen sequenced was blood. The receptors were gathered from a young woman in good health.

This clonotype has just one count. The chain joins TRBV25-1 to TRBJ2-5, with TRBD2 identical over 8 bases. Germline CDR1 MGHDK, CDR2 SYGVNS. The ends lost 11 bases at V and 11 bases at J; junction bases unmatched: 16. The CDR3 extends over 13 amino acids. The CDR3 DNA follows: TGTGCCGGTGGACTAGCTACATACAATGAGCAGTACTTC. It is translated as CAGGLATYNEQYF.

Comments on this clonotype: Just one base apart from a much larger clone, this may be a read error. V and J are TRBV6-5 and TRBJ1-1; tentative D call: TRBD1 (5 bases). Germline lookup yields CDR1 MNHEY and CDR2 SVGAGI. V lost 5 bases, J lost 6 bases, and 16 bases lay in between. The CDR3 covers 14 residues. CDR3: CASSARDHGSEAFF. CDR3 DNA: TGTGCCAGCAGTGCCCGGGACCATGGATCTGAAGCTTTCTTT.

This clonotype was seen more than once but under ten times. CDR3 sequence reads: CASSFSPPREQYF. CDR3 sequence (DNA): TGTGCCAGCAGTTTTTCCCCCCCCCGCGAGCAGTACTTC. V and J are TRBV27 and TRBJ2-7; D is ambiguous. This CDR3 spans 13 amino acids. The V end was cut by 3 bases, the J end by 6 bases, with 12 bases between. CDR1 and CDR2 (germline): MNHEY, SMNVEV (reference sequence).

The chain couples TRBV9 to TRBJ1-5, with unresolved D. Germline V gene lookup returns CDR1 SGDLS and CDR2 YYNGEE. This CDR3 comprises 13 residues. V lost 0 bases and J lost 7, with 8 bases in between. In DNA, the CDR3 is TGTGCCAGCAGCGTAGCGGAGCGCCAGCCCCAGCATTTT. It translates to CASSVAERQPQHF. The full variable domain, its missing parts supplied by reference TRBV9 and TRBJ1-5, is DSGVTQTPKHLITATGQRVTLRCSPRSGDLSVYWYQQSLDQGLQFLIQYYNGEERAKGNILERFSAQQFPDLHSELNLSSLELGDSALYFCASSVAERQPQHFGDGTRLSIL.

The V call is TRBV29-1, the J call TRBJ2-1; D is perhaps TRBD1 (6 bases). The germline V gene has CDR1 SQVTM and CDR2 ANQGSEA. Trimming took off 4 bases at V and 2 bases at J, with 12 bases between the two ends. CDR3 length equals 14 residues. CDR3 protein: CSVVVQGTYNEQFF. CDR3 in DNA: TGCAGCGTTGTTGTACAGGGTACCTACAATGAGCAGTTCTTC.

Regarding this clonotype: A read error may account for a junction end that differs from germline. This rearrangement joins TRBV27 to TRBJ1-2; D is unresolved. The CDR3 contains 14 residues. Germline CDR1 and CDR2: MNHEY and SMNVEV (reference sequence). The CDR3 reads CASSFSRYRNGHTF. In nucleotides, the CDR3 is TGTGCCAGCAGTTTTTCCCGATACAGAAATGGCCACACCTTC.

The chain uses TRBV5-1 and TRBJ1-1, with 10 bases fitting TRBD1. There are 16 residues in the CDR3. The germline V gene has CDR1 SGHRS and CDR2 YFSETQ. The trim removed 3 bases at V and 3 bases at J, leaving 8 bases unmatched. DNA of the CDR3: TGCGCCAGCAGCTCCCAACTGACAGGGGGCTACACTGAAGCTTTCTTT. This translates into CASSSQLTGGYTEAFF.

This clonotype showed up just a few times. The chain recombines TRBV13 with TRBJ2-1; D not certain. Per germline, CDR1 PRHDT and CDR2 FYEKMQ (reference sequence). Trimming took off 5 bases at V and 3 bases at J, with 14 bases between the two ends. The CDR3 covers 15 residues. The CDR3 is CASSPNTRLYNEQFF. CDR3 coding DNA: TGTGCCAGCAGCCCTAATACGAGACTCTACAATGAGCAGTTCTTC.

The rearrangement joins TRBV7-6 to TRBJ2-1, with TRBD2 matching 8 bases. The J call is uncertain, as TRBJ2-7 better fits the DNA end. The CDR3 runs to 17 residues. The V gene's germline CDR1 is SGHVS and CDR2 FNYEAQ. For the CDR3, the DNA is TGTGCCAGCAGCTTGACTCGCGGGGGGCGCTCCTACAATGAGCAGTACTTC. It yields the protein CASSLTRGGRSYNEQYF.

There are a few counts of this clonotype. Written as DNA, the CDR3 is TGTGCCAGCAGCTCTATCTTCGGCCTCAGCTCCTACGAGCAGTACTTC. Amino acids: CASSSIFGLSSYEQYF. The rearrangement joins TRBV7-9 to TRBJ2-7; D gene unclear. The V gene lost 4 bases and the J gene lost 0 bases, with 16 bases spanning the gap. Germline loops: CDR1 SEHNR, CDR2 FQNEAQ (reference sequence). This CDR3 has 16 residues.

The V call is TRBV3-1, the J call TRBJ2-1; 11 nucleotides line up with TRBD2. J lost 7 bases, V lost 5 bases, and 10 bases had no gene match. CDR3 size: 16 residues. Looked up from germline, CDR1 is LGHDT and CDR2 is YNNKEL (reference sequence). CDR3 amino acids: CASSSRLAGSRNEQFF. The CDR3 nucleotides read TGTGCCAGCAGCTCCCGACTAGCGGGATCGAGGAATGAGCAGTTCTTC.

The V and J genes are TRBV5-8 and TRBJ1-5, with no clear D. Per germline, CDR1 SGHTS and CDR2 YDEGEE. Trimming took off 4 bases at V and 4 bases at J, with 15 bases between the two ends. The CDR3 consists of 15 residues. The CDR3 DNA reads as TGTGCCAGCAGCGGAACAGATTTTGGAAATCAGCCCCAGCATTTT. Its protein is CASSGTDFGNQPQHF.

The chain has TRBV5-1 and TRBJ2-3; 8 nucleotides line up with TRBD1. There are 14 residues in the CDR3. V dropped 4 bases and J dropped 5; count of bases not matched to a gene: 6. Germline V gene lookup returns CDR1 SGHRS and CDR2 YFSETQ. The CDR3: CASSPGQVVDTQYF. CDR3 nucleotides: TGCGCCAGCAGCCCGGGACAGGTGGTAGATACGCAGTATTTT.

This chain joins TRBV12-3 or TRBV12-4 and TRBJ2-5, with D tentatively TRBD2 (6 bases). This CDR3 is 15 amino acids long. Deletions cut 2 bases from V and 5 bases from J, with 15 bases between. Here the CDR3 DNA reads TGTGCCAGCAGTTTACTGTGGGGGGTAGGGGAGACCCAGTACTTC. Translating it yields CASSLLWGVGETQYF.

The table lists this clonotype with a few counts. V and J are TRBV7-2 and TRBJ2-1, with TRBD2 matching 8 bases. With the DNA end fitting TRBJ2-7 better, the J assignment may be wrong. CDR3 length: 16 amino acids. Looked up from germline, CDR1 is SGHTA and CDR2 is FQGNSA. CDR3 protein: CASSLARGGSYNEQYF. CDR3 bases: TGTGCCAGCAGCTTAGCACGGGGGGGCTCCTACAATGAGCAGTACTTC.